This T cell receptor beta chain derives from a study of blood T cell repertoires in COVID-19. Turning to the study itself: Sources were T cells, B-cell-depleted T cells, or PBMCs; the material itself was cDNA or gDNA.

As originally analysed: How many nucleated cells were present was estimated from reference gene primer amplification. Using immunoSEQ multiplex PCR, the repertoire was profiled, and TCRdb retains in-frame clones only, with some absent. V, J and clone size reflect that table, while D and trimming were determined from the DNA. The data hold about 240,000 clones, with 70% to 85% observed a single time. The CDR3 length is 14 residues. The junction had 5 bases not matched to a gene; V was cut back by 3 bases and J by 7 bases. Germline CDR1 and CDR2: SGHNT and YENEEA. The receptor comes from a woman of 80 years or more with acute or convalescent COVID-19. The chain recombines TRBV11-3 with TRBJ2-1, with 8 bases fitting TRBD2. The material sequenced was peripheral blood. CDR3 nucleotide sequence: TGTGCCAGCAGCTTCTCTGCGGGGGGTAATGAGCAGTTCTTC. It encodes CASSFSAGGNEQFF.